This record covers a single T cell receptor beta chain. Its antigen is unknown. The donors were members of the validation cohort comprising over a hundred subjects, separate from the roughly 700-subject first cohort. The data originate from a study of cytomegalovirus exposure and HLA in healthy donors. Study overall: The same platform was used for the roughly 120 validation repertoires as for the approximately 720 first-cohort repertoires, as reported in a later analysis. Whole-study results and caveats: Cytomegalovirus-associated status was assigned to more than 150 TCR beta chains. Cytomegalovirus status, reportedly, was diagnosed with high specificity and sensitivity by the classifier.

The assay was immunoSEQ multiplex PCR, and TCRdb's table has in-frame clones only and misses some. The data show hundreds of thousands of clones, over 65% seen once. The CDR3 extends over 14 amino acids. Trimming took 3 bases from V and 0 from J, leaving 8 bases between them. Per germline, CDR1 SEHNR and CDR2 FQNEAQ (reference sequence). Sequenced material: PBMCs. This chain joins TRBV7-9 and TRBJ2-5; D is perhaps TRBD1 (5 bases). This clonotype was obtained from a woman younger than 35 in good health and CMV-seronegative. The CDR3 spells CASSLAGNQETQYF. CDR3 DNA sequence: TGTGCCAGCAGCTTGGCAGGGAACCAAGAGACCCAGTACTTC.